What follows are 21 T cell receptor beta chains derived from one specimen sequenced in a study of neurological immune-mediated disorders (dated by TCRdb to the late 2010s). Receptor libraries were prepared by 5' RACE. The run used an Illumina HiSeq 2500. Clones were called with MiXCR by TCRdb after fastp trimmed the public reads at Q25, and only in-frame beta chains were retained. For every CDR3 protein sequence, its rows merge into one entry that carries the most common genes and DNA. The sample profile shows around 94,000 distinct CDR3 sequences; 3% to 4.5% of them were found once. 6% of the sample is held by the ten biggest clonotypes. The sample comprised PBMCs. The receptors come from a woman under 30 with multiple sclerosis.

This clonotype was seen repeatedly, ten times or more. The chain has TRBV6-5 and TRBJ1-2; 9 bases agree with TRBD1. This CDR3 is built from 14 residues. V shed 6 bases, J shed 2 bases, and the junction held 4 bases outside the gene matches. The germline V gene encodes CDR1 MNHEY and CDR2 SVGAGI. CDR3 region: CASRSTGGNYGYTF. The CDR3 DNA sequence: TGTGCCAGCAGATCTACAGGGGGCAACTATGGCTACACCTTC.

This clonotype was seen only a few times. The rearrangement links TRBV7-9 to TRBJ1-2, with 8 positions matching TRBD1. The CDR3 sequence is 15 residues long. Trimming removed 5 bases from V and 3 bases from J; junction bases left unmatched: 8. CDR1 and CDR2 from the germline V gene are SEHNR and FQNEAQ (reference sequence). CDR3 DNA: TGTGCCAGCAGCCATCACCGACAGGGGCACTATGGCTACACCTTC. Protein sequence: CASSHHRQGHYGYTF.

This clonotype has ten or more counts. This rearrangement joins TRBV20-1 to TRBJ2-1; 8 bases agree with TRBD2. Germline CDR1 is DFQATT and CDR2 is SNEGSKA (reference sequence). CDR3 length equals 14 residues. The ends lost 0 bases at V and 2 bases at J; junction bases unmatched: 0. The CDR3 here is CSARETSAYNEQFF. The CDR3, as DNA: TGCAGTGCTAGAGAGACTAGCGCCTACAATGAGCAGTTCTTC.

This clonotype was seen at least ten times. The gene calls are TRBV10-3 and TRBJ1-2; 11 nucleotides agree with TRBD1. Germline trimming cut 6 bases from V and 3 bases from J; bases unmatched to any gene: 6. The CDR3 covers 15 residues. The germline V gene has CDR1 ENHRY and CDR2 SYGVKD. The CDR3 here is CAIRGQGAGDYGYTF. CDR3 coding DNA: TGTGCCATCAGAGGACAGGGGGCAGGAGACTATGGCTACACCTTC.

This clonotype was seen ten or more times. The chain combines TRBV5-1 with TRBJ1-1; D uncertain. The CDR3 consists of 17 residues. The V and J ends lost 0 bases and 0 bases respectively, with 15 bases between them. In germline, CDR1 is SGHRS, CDR2 YFSETQ. The CDR3 loop is CASSLGFFSGMNTEAFF. The CDR3, as DNA: TGCGCCAGCAGCTTGGGATTTTTTTCGGGGATGAACACTGAAGCTTTCTTT.

Ten or more counts support this clonotype. The rearrangement links TRBV6-6 to TRBJ2-7; perhaps TRBD1 as D (6 bases). The CDR3 has 13 residues. Germline-derived CDR1 and CDR2 are MNHNY and SVGAGI (reference sequence). With 7 bases removed from V and 7 bases from J, the gap between germline ends came to 17 bases. The CDR3 protein is CASKPGDTGEQYF. Here the CDR3 DNA reads TGTGCCAGCAAACCAGGGGACACGGGGGAGCAGTACTTC.

The genes are TRBV5-1 and TRBJ1-1; D remains ambiguous. The CDR3 has 15 amino acids. Between the trimmed V and J ends, which lost 3 bases and 0 bases, there was a span of 12 bases. Germline V gene lookup returns CDR1 SGHRS and CDR2 YFSETQ. The CDR3 reads CASSSDGRVNTEAFF. The CDR3, as DNA: TGCGCCAGCAGCTCGGACGGACGGGTGAACACTGAAGCTTTCTTT.

Ten or more counts support this clonotype. V and J are TRBV3-1 and TRBJ2-1, with 7 bases matching TRBD1. The CDR3 is made up of 16 amino acids. Germline V CDR1 and CDR2: LGHDT, YNNKEL (reference sequence). V was pared by 4 bases and J by 5 bases, with 11 bases of the junction left unmatched. The CDR3 is CASSRQGIDWDNEQFF. The CDR3 DNA follows: TGTGCCAGCAGCCGACAGGGAATTGACTGGGACAATGAGCAGTTCTTC.

Many counts were recorded for this clonotype. This chain connects TRBV3-1 to TRBJ2-3; 9 nucleotides match TRBD2. The junction had 3 bases not matched to a gene; V was cut back by 0 bases and J by 2 bases. Germline V gene lookup returns CDR1 LGHDT and CDR2 YNNKEL (reference sequence). This CDR3 has 16 residues. The CDR3 DNA follows: TGTGCCAGCAGCCAAGACCTAGCGGGGCCCACAGATACGCAGTATTTT. Translated, it gives CASSQDLAGPTDTQYF.

Notes on this clonotype: This may arise from a read error, as a much more abundant clone is one base away. This chain uses TRBV12-3 or TRBV12-4 with TRBJ2-3; 8 positions agree with TRBD2. This CDR3 spans 15 amino acids. V shed 7 bases, J shed 0 bases, and the junction held 6 bases outside the gene matches. The CDR3 reads CASNFTGGSTDTQYF. CDR3 DNA: TGTGCCAGCAATTTTACGGGAGGGAGCACAGATACGCAGTATTTT.

This clonotype came up many times. V usage is TRBV5-6 and J usage is TRBJ2-3; TRBD1 agrees at 7 bases. Germline V CDR1 and CDR2: SGHDT, YYEEEE. The CDR3 sequence is 15 residues long. After removal of 2 bases from V and 5 bases from J, the junction contained 8 bases not matched to a gene. Here the CDR3 DNA reads TGTGCCAGCAGCTTCTATCACAGGGGTGAAGATACGCAGTATTTT. This codes for CASSFYHRGEDTQYF.

This clonotype was seen at least ten times. The chain combines TRBV11-2 with TRBJ2-7; tentatively, D is TRBD2 (5 bases). CDR3 size: 14 residues. The V end lost 5 bases, the J end lost 3 bases, and 14 bases lay between the germline ends. Germline-derived CDR1 and CDR2 are SGHAT and FQNNGV. The CDR3 DNA sequence: TGTGCCAGCAGCCGAGGAGGCGACCACTACGAGCAGTACTTC. It is translated as CASSRGGDHYEQYF.

This clonotype was seen ten or more times. The V gene is TRBV5-1, the J gene TRBJ2-7; D possibly corresponds to TRBD2 (5 bases). Deletions cut 5 bases from V and 2 bases from J, with 11 bases between. The germline V gene encodes CDR1 SGHRS and CDR2 YFSETQ. The CDR3 sequence is 13 residues long. The CDR3 region has the DNA TGCGCCAGCAGGCGGGCGGATACCTACGAGCAGTACTTC. It specifies CASRRADTYEQYF.

This clonotype was observed a handful of times. One junction end disagrees with the germline gene, perhaps due to a read error. V is TRBV20-1 and J is TRBJ2-3, with TRBD2 as a possible D gene (8 bases). Per the germline V gene, CDR1 is DFQATT and CDR2 is SNEGSKA (reference sequence). The CDR3 extends over 13 amino acids. In nucleotides, the CDR3 is TGCAGTGCTAGACGGGGGGGGACAGATAAGCAGTATTTT. This encodes CSARRGGTDKQYF.

This clonotype was seen at least ten times. This sequence joins TRBV5-1 and TRBJ2-1; 7 positions match TRBD2. Germline trimming cut 4 bases from V and 2 bases from J; bases unmatched to any gene: 3. Germline CDR1 is SGHRS and CDR2 is YFSETQ. This CDR3 has 14 amino acids. CDR3 coding DNA: TGCGCCAGCAGCCTTGGACTAGCCTACAATGAGCAGTTCTTC. Its translation is CASSLGLAYNEQFF.

This chain connects TRBV12-3 or TRBV12-4 to TRBJ2-7, with TRBD2 matching 7 bases. Trimming removed 6 bases from V and 4 bases from J; junction bases left unmatched: 6. The CDR3 spans 13 residues. Here the CDR3 DNA reads TGTGCCAGCAGGGAGACTAGCCAATACGAGCAGTACTTC. This sequence encodes CASRETSQYEQYF.

This clonotype was picked up many times. V gene TRBV4-3 combines with J gene TRBJ1-1; D is possibly TRBD1 (5 bases). The V gene lost 0 bases and the J gene lost 5 bases, with 10 bases spanning the gap. CDR3 length: 14 residues. In germline, CDR1 is LGHNA, CDR2 YSLEER. The CDR3 sequence: CASSQDIRGTEAFF. In DNA form, the CDR3 reads TGCGCCAGCAGCCAAGACATTCGGGGGACTGAAGCTTTCTTT.

This clonotype was seen at least ten times. The V call is TRBV6-5, the J call TRBJ1-5; 11 nucleotides match TRBD1. Germline loops: CDR1 MNHEY, CDR2 SVGAGI. CDR3 length equals 15 residues. V shed 6 bases and J 7 bases; nucleotides not matched to a gene: 8. CDR3 amino acids: CASSRGQGGRQPQHF. The DNA for the CDR3 is TGTGCCAGCAGCCGGGGACAGGGGGGGAGGCAGCCCCAGCATTTT.

At least ten counts were recorded for this clonotype. The rearrangement links TRBV11-2 to TRBJ1-3; D gene unclear. The CDR3 contains 16 residues. Germline assignment: CDR1 SGHAT and CDR2 FQNNGV. Trimming shortened V by 5 bases and J by 0 bases, and 14 bases separated the two germline ends. The CDR3, as DNA: TGTGCCAGCAGCCCATTCCGACTCGGCTCTGGAAACACCATATATTTT. It yields the protein CASSPFRLGSGNTIYF.

This clonotype was counted ten times or more. V is TRBV20-1 and J is TRBJ2-5, with 7 bases matching TRBD1. The CDR3 runs to 13 residues. With V trimmed by 5 bases and J by 2 bases, 5 bases remained unmatched. Germline CDR1 DFQATT, CDR2 SNEGSKA (reference sequence). The CDR3 DNA sequence: TGCAGTGCTGCCACAGGGGAGCAAGAGACCCAGTACTTC. Translation: CSAATGEQETQYF.

This clonotype has ten or more counts. This sequence joins TRBV20-1 and TRBJ2-7, with 10 bases that match TRBD2. Per germline, CDR1 DFQATT and CDR2 SNEGSKA (reference sequence). The junction had 12 bases not matched to a gene; V was cut back by 3 bases and J by 7 bases. CDR3 length: 15 residues. Written as DNA, the CDR3 is TGCAGTGCTAGTCGGTTAGCGGGGGGATCGGGGGAGCAGTACTTC. As protein: CSASRLAGGSGEQYF.